Listed below are T cell receptor beta chains from one sample, sequenced in a study of blood T cell repertoires in COVID-19. This table comes from immunoSEQ multiplex PCR, and its TCRdb copy is limited to in-frame clones, with some not included. The data show 120,000 or so clones, less than 90% seen once. Source material: peripheral blood. The receptor source for this set is a woman aged 25 to 39 who had recovered from COVID-19. The CDR3 runs from the conserved cysteine through the conserved F or W. The D gene is left open where the match is weak. Rows give clone size only sometimes, using once, few, many, or a class for an expanded clone.

v_call: TRBV6-5; clone_size: .; j_call: TRBJ1-1; d_call: TRBD1; cdr3_nt: TGTGCCAGCAGCAAAAATAGGGACAGAAATGAAGCTTTCTTT; cdr3_aa: CASSKNRDRNEAFF
v_call: TRBV9; clone_size: .; j_call: TRBJ2-5; d_call: TRBD2; cdr3_nt: TGTGCCAGCAGCTCCATAGCGGGGGGCGGGGAGACCCAGTACTTC; cdr3_aa: CASSSIAGGGETQYF
v_call: TRBV29-1; clone_size: .; j_call: TRBJ2-6; d_call: .; cdr3_nt: TGCAGCGTGTACAGCTCTGGAGCCAACGTCCTGACTTTC; cdr3_aa: CSVYSSGANVLTF
v_call: TRBV18; clone_size: .; j_call: TRBJ1-5; d_call: TRBD1; cdr3_nt: TGTGCCAGCCGAACAGGGGAGAAGAATCAGCCCCAGCATTTT; cdr3_aa: CASRTGEKNQPQHF
v_call: TRBV3-1/TRBV3-2; clone_size: .; j_call: TRBJ1-1; d_call: TRBD1; cdr3_nt: TGTGCCAGCAGCCAGTTACCGGGACAGGGGGAAGACACTGAAGCTTTCTTT; cdr3_aa: CASSQLPGQGEDTEAFF
v_call: TRBV11-1; clone_size: .; j_call: TRBJ1-5; d_call: TRBD1; cdr3_nt: TGTGCCAGCAGCCCCTGGGACAGGGACTGGCAGCCCCAGCATTTT; cdr3_aa: CASSPWDRDWQPQHF
v_call: TRBV6-1; clone_size: .; j_call: TRBJ1-2; d_call: .; cdr3_nt: TGTGCCAGCAGTGAATGGCAGGGAAGAGGCGGCTACACCTTC; cdr3_aa: CASSEWQGRGGYTF
v_call: TRBV6-4; clone_size: .; j_call: TRBJ2-2; d_call: .; cdr3_nt: TGTGCCAGCAGTGGACAGGCGAACACCGGGGAGCTGTTTTTT; cdr3_aa: CASSGQANTGELFF
v_call: TRBV2; clone_size: .; j_call: TRBJ1-4; d_call: .; cdr3_nt: TGTGCCAGCAGGCCGGGGGTAATCACTAATGAAAAACTGTTTTTT; cdr3_aa: CASRPGVITNEKLFF
v_call: TRBV7-3; clone_size: few; j_call: TRBJ1-1; d_call: .; cdr3_nt: TGTGCCAGCAGCTTATTCGGCACTGAAGCTTTCTTT; cdr3_aa: CASSLFGTEAFF
v_call: TRBV5-1; clone_size: .; j_call: TRBJ2-5; d_call: .; cdr3_nt: TGCGCCAGCAGATTGGGACTTCAAGAGACCCAGTACTTC; cdr3_aa: CASRLGLQETQYF
v_call: TRBV20-1; clone_size: .; j_call: TRBJ2-5; d_call: TRBD1; cdr3_nt: TGCAGTGCTAGTCTGCGACAGGGGGCAGAGACCCAGTACTTC; cdr3_aa: CSASLRQGAETQYF
v_call: TRBV6-5; clone_size: .; j_call: TRBJ2-7; d_call: .; cdr3_nt: TGTGCCAGTGGCAGGGGATACGAGCAGTACTTC; cdr3_aa: CASGRGYEQYF